This TCR beta chain emerged from a study of beta chain features in type 1 diabetes. Remarks on this clone: What it binds is unknown.

The authors reverse transcribed all of the isolated RNA, so sequencing captured expressed TCRB transcripts. Assay: immunoSEQ multiplex PCR; the TCRdb copy retains only in-frame clones and omits some. The data show 680,000 or so clones, with around an eighth seen just once and approximately 0.021% held by the top ten. The V end was cut by 8 bases, the J end by 0 bases, with 7 bases between. The CDR3 sequence is 12 residues long. CDR1 is MNHNY and CDR2 is SVGAGI in the germline V gene (reference sequence). Whole-study results and caveats: HLA effects on TCRB rearrangement stayed unresolved here. Patients with Type 1 diabetes showed moderately but significantly shorter TCRB CDR3s in all four CD4+ subsets.

The sequence derives from a man aged 18-30 years with type 1 diabetes. Sequencing was done on a sample of naive CD4+ T cells from blood. V and J are TRBV6-6 and TRBJ1-1; no clear D. Here the CDR3 reads CASRVVNTEAFF. DNA of the CDR3: TGTGCCAGCCGGGTGGTGAACACTGAAGCTTTCTTT.